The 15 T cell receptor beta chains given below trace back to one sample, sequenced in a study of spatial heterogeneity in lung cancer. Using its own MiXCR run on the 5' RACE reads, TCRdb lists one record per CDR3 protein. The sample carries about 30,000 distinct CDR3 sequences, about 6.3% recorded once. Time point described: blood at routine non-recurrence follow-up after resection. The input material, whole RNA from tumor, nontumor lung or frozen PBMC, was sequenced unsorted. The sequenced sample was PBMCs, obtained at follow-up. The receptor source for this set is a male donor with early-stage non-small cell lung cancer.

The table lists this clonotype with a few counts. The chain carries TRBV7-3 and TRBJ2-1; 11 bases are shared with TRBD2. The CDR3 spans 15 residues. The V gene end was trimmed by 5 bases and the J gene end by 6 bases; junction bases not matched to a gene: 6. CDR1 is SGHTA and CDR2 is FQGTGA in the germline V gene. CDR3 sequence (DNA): TGTGCCAGCAGCCCCCAGACTAGCGGGACCAATGAGCAGTTCTTC. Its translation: CASSPQTSGTNEQFF. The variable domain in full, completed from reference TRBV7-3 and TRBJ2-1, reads GAGVSQTPSNKVTEKGKYVELRCDPISGHTALYWYRQSLGQGPEFLIYFQGTGAADDSGLPNDRFFAVRPEGSVSTLKIQRTERGDSAVYLCASSPQTSGTNEQFFGPGTRLTVL.

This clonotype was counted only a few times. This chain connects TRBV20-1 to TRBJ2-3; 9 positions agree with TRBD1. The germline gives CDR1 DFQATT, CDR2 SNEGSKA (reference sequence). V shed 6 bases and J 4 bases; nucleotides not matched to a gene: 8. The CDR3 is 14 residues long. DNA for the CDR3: TGCAGTGCCCCTAGGACAGGGGTCGCAGATACGCAGTATTTT. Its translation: CSAPRTGVADTQYF.

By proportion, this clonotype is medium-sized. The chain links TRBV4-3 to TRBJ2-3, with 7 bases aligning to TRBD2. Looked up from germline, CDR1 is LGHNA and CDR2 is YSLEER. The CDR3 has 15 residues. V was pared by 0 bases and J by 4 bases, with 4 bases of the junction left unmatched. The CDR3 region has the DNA TGCGCCAGCAGCCAAGAGCGAACTAGCGCAGATACGCAGTATTTT. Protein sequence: CASSQERTSADTQYF.

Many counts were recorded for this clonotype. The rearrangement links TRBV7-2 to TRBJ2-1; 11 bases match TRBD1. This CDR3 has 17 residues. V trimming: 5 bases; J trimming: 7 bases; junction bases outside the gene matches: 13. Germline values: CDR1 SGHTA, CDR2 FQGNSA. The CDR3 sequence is CASSAGQGAPNRNEQFF. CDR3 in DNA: TGTGCCAGCAGCGCAGGACAGGGGGCGCCGAATAGGAATGAGCAGTTCTTC.

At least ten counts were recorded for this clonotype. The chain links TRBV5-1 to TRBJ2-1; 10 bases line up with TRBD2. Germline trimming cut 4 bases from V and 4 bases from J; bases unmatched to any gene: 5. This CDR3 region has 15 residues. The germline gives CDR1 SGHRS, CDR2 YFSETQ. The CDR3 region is CASSRSGGSYNEQFF. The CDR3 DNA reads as TGCGCCAGCAGCCGTAGCGGGGGGTCGTACAATGAGCAGTTCTTC.

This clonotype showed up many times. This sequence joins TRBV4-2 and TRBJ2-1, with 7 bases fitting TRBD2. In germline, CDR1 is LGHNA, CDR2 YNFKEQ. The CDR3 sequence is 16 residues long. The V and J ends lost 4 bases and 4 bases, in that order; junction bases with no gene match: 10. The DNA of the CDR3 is TGTGCCAGCAGCCGGGAATTCGGACTAGGATACAATGAGCAGTTCTTC. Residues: CASSREFGLGYNEQFF.

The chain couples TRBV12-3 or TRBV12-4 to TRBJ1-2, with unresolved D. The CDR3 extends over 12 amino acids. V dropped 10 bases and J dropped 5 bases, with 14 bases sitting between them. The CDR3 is CATAAGVYGYTF. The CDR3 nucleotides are TGTGCCACCGCCGCCGGGGTATATGGCTACACCTTC.

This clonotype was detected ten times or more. The CDR3: CATSQGKFTEQFF. The CDR3 DNA sequence: TGTGCCACCAGTCAGGGGAAGTTTACTGAGCAGTTCTTC. The V and J genes are TRBV24-1 and TRBJ2-1; tentatively, D is TRBD1 (6 bases). V was trimmed by 6 bases and J by 9 bases, leaving 14 bases between them. This CDR3 contains 13 residues. Germline CDR1 KGHDR, CDR2 SFDVKD.

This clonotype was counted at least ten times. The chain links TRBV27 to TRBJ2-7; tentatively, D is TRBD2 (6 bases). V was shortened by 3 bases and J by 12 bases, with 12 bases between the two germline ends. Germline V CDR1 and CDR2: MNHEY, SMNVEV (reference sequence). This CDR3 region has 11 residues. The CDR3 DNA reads TGTGCCAGCAGTTTGCGGGGCACGCGGTACTTC. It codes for CASSLRGTRYF.

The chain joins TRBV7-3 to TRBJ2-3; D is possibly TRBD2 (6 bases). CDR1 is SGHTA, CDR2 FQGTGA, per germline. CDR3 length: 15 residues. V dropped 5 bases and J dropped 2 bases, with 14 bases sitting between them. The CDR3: CASSQTRLDTDTQYF. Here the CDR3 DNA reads TGTGCCAGCAGCCAGACTAGATTGGACACAGATACGCAGTATTTT.

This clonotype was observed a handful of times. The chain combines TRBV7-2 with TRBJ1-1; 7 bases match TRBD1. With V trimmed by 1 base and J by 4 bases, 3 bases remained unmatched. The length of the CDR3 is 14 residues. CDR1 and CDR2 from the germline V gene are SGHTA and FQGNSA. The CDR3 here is CASSLDPGGTEAFF. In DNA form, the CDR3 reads TGTGCCAGCAGCTTAGATCCAGGGGGCACTGAAGCTTTCTTT.

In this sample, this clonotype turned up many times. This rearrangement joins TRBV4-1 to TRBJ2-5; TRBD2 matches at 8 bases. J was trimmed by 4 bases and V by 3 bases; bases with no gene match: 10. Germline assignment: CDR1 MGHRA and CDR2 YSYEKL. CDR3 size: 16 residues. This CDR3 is CASSQGLGLGRETQYF. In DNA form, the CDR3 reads TGCGCCAGCAGCCAGGGCTTGGGACTAGGAAGAGAGACCCAGTACTTC.

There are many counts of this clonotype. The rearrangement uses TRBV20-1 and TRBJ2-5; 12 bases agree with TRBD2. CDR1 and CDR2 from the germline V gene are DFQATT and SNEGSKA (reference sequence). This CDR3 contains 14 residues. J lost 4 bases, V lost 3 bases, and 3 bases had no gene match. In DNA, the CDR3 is TGCAGTGCTAGGGCTAGCGGGAGGGGAGAGACCCAGTACTTC. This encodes CSARASGRGETQYF.

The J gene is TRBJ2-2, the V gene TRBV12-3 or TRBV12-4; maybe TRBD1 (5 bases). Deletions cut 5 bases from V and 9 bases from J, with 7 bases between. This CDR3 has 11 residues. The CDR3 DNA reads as TGTGCCAGCAGTCAGGGATGGGAGCTGTTTTTT. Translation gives CASSQGWELFF.

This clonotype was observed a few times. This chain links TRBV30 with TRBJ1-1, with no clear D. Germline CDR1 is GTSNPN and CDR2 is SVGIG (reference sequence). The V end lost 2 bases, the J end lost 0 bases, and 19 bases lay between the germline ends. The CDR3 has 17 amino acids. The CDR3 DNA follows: TGTGCCTGGAGTCCCCCATGGTCGGACGGTTTGAACACTGAAGCTTTCTTT. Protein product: CAWSPPWSDGLNTEAFF.